This paragraph reports one T cell receptor (beta chain). This entry belongs to a study of blood T cell dynamics during melanoma immunotherapy. V gave up 5 bases and J gave up 8 bases; unmatched junction bases: 25. This CDR3 region has 19 residues. Germline CDR1 is MDHEN and CDR2 is SYDVKM. Time point in this sample: week 3, after first cycle of checkpoint inhibitor. Assay: immunoSEQ multiplex PCR; the TCRdb copy retains only in-frame clones and omits some. Here the sample spans about 19,000 clones, nearly 90% being singletons. The sample in question was blood, obtained from a patient treated with checkpoint blockade. The rearrangement links TRBV28 to TRBJ1-2, with 8 bases fitting TRBD1. This TCR was recovered from a human donor with melanoma. In nucleotides, the CDR3 is TGTGCCAGCAGTCCCCACCCCGTCAAACCGGGCCAGGGGGCTCGGGGCTACACCTTC. This translates into CASSPHPVKPGQGARGYTF.